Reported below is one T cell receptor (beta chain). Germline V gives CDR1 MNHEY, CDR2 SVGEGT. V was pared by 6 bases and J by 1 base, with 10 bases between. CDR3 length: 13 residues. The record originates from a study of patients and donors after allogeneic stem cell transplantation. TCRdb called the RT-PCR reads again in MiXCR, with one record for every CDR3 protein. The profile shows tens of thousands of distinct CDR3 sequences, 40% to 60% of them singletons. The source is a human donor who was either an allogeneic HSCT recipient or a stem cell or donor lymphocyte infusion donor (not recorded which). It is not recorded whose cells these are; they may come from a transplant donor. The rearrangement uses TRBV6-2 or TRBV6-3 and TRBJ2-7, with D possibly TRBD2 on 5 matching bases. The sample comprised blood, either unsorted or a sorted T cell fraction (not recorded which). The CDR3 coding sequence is TGTGCCAGCAGGATCGGACTGTCCTACGAGCAGTACTTC. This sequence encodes CASRIGLSYEQYF.